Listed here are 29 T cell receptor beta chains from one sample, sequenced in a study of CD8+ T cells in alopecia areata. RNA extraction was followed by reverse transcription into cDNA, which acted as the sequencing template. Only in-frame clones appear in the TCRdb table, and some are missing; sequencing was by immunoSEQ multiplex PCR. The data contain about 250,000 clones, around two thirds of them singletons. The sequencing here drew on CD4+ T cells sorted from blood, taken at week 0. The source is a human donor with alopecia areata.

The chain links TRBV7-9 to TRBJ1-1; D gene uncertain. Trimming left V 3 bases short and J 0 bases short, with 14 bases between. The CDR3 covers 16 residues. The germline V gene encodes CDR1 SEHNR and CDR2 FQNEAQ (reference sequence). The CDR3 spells CASSFLTGNMNTEAFF. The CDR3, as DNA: TGTGCCAGCAGCTTCCTAACGGGGAACATGAACACTGAAGCTTTCTTT.

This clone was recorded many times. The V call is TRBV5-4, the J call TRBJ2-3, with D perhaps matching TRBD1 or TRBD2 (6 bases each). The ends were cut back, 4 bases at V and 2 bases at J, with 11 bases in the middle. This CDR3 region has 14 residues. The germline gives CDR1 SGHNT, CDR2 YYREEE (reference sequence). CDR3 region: CASSRGGSTDTQYF. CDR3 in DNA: TGTGCCAGCAGCCGAGGGGGGTCCACAGATACGCAGTATTTT.

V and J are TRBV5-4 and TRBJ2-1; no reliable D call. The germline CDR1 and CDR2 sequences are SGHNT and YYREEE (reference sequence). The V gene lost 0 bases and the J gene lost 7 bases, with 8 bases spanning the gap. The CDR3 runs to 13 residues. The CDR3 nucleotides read TGTGCCAGCAGCTTGGCCGGTGGGAATGAGCAGTTCTTC. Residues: CASSLAGGNEQFF.

CDR3 protein: CASSFEAGQPQHF. The CDR3 DNA is TGCGCCAGCAGCTTTGAGGCTGGTCAGCCCCAGCATTTT. The rearrangement links TRBV5-1 to TRBJ1-5; no clear D gene. This CDR3 region has 13 residues. Trimming removed 2 bases at V and 6 bases at J, with 9 bases between. CDR1 is SGHRS, CDR2 YFSETQ, per germline.

Here the CDR3 reads CASSNLQGTGELFF. The CDR3 coding sequence is TGTGCCAGCAGCAATTTACAGGGGACCGGGGAGCTGTTTTTT. The V call is TRBV7-3, the J call TRBJ2-2; 7 bases map to TRBD1. CDR3 length equals 14 residues. The germline V gene has CDR1 SGHTA and CDR2 FQGTGA. Germline trimming cut 5 bases from V and 5 bases from J; bases unmatched to any gene: 5. The full variable domain, in which reference TRBV7-3 and TRBJ2-2 provide the parts outside the CDR3, is GAGVSQTPSNKVTEKGKYVELRCDPISGHTALYWYRQSLGQGPEFLIYFQGTGAADDSGLPNDRFFAVRPEGSVSTLKIQRTERGDSAVYLCASSNLQGTGELFFGEGSRLTVL.

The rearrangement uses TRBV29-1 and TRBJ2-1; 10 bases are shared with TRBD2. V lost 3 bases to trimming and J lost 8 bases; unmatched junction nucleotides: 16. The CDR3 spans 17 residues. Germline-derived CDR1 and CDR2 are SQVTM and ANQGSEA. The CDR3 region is CSVDMLVRAGGRHEQFF. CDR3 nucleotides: TGCAGCGTTGATATGTTAGTGAGAGCGGGGGGGCGTCATGAGCAGTTCTTC.

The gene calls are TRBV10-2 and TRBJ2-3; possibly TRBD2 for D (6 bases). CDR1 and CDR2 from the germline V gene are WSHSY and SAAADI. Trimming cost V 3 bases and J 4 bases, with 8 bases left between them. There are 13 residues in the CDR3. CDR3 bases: TGCGCCAGCAGTGAAGGAGGGGCAGATACGCAGTATTTT. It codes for CASSEGGADTQYF.

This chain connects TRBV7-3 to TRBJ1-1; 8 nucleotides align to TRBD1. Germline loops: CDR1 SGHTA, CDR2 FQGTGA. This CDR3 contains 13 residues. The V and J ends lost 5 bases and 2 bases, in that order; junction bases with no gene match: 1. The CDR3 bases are TGTGCCAGCAGCCCAGGGGGCAACACTGAAGCTTTCTTT. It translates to CASSPGGNTEAFF.

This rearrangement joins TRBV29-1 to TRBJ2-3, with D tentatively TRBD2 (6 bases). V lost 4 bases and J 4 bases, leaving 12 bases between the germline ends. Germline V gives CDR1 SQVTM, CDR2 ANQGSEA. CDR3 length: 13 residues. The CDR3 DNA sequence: TGCAGCGTTGCCCCACTAGCCTCAGATACGCAGTATTTT. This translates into CSVAPLASDTQYF.

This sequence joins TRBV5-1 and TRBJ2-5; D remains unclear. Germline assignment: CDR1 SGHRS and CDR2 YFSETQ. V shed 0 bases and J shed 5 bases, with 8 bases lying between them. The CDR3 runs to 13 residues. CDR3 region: CASSLANYETQYF. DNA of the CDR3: TGCGCCAGCAGCTTGGCCAATTACGAGACCCAGTACTTC. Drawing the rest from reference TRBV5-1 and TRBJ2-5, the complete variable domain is KAGVTQTPRYLIKTRGQQVTLSCSPISGHRSVSWYQQTPGQGLQFLFEYFSETQRNKGNFPGRFSGRQFSNSRSEMNVSTLELGDSALYLCASSLANYETQYFGPGTRLLVL.

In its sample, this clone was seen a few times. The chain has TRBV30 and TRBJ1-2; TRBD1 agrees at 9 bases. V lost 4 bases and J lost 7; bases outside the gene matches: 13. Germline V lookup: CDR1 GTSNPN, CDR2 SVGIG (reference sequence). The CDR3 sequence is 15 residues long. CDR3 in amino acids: CAWNRDRALRTGYTF. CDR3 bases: TGTGCCTGGAACCGGGACAGGGCGCTTAGGACTGGCTACACCTTC.

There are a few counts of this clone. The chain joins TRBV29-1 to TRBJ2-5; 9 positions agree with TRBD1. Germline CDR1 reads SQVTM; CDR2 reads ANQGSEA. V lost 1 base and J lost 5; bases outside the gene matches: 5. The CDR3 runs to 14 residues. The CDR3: CSVEASGTGETQYF. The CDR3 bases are TGCAGCGTTGAAGCTTCCGGGACAGGGGAGACCCAGTACTTC.

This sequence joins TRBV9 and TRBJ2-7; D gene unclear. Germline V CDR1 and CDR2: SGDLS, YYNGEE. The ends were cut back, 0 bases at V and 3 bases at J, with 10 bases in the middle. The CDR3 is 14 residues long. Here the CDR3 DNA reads TGTGCCAGCAGCGTAGGGCATAGGGACTACGAGCAGTACTTC. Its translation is CASSVGHRDYEQYF.

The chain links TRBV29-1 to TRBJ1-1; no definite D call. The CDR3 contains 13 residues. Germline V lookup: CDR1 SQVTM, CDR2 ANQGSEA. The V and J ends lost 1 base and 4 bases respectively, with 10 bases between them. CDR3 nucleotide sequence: TGCAGCGTTGAAGTAGGCACGAGCACTGAAGCTTTCTTT. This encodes CSVEVGTSTEAFF. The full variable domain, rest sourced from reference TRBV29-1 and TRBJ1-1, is SAVISQKPSRDICQRGTSLTIQCQVDSQVTMMFWYRQQPGQSLTLIATANQGSEATYESGFVIDKFPISRPNLTFSTLTVSNMSPEDSSIYLCSVEVGTSTEAFFGQGTRLTVV.

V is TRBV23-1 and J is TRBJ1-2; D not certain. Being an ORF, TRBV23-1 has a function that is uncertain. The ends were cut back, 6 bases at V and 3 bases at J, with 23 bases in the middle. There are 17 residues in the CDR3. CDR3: CASSRLAQSPADYGYTF. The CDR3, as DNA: TGCGCCAGCAGCCGGCTGGCACAGAGCCCGGCGGACTATGGCTACACCTTC.

CDR3: CASSLIQGEETQYF. CDR3 nucleotide sequence: TGTGCCAGCAGCCTAATACAGGGGGAAGAGACCCAGTACTTC. The chain uses TRBV5-4 and TRBJ2-5; 8 bases align to TRBD1. V lost 4 bases, J lost 3 bases, and 5 bases stayed unmatched. The CDR3 runs to 14 residues. The germline gives CDR1 SGHNT, CDR2 YYREEE (reference sequence). Combining the CDR3 with reference TRBV5-4 and TRBJ2-5 gives the whole variable domain ETGVTQSPTHLIKTRGQQVTLRCSSQSGHNTVSWYQQALGQGPQFIFQYYREEENGRGNFPPRFSGLQFPNYSSELNVNALELDDSALYLCASSLIQGEETQYFGPGTRLLVL.

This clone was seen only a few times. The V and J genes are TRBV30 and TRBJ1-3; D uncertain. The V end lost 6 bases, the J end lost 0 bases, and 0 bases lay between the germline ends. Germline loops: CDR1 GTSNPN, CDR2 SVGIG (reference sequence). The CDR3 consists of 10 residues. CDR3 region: CACSGNTIYF. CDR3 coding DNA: TGTGCCTGCTCTGGAAACACCATATATTTT.

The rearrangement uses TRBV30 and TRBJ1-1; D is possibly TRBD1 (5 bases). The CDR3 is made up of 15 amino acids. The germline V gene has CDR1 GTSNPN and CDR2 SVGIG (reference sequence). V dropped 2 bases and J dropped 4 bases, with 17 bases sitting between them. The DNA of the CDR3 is TGTGCCTGGAGTACCTACACCGGGGGTAGCACTGAAGCTTTCTTT. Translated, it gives CAWSTYTGGSTEAFF.

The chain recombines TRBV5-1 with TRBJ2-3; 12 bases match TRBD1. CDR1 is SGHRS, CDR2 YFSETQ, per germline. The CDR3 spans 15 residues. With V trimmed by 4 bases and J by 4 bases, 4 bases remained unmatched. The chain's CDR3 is CASSGGTGGPDTQYF. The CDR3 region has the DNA TGCGCCAGCAGCGGTGGGACAGGGGGCCCAGATACGCAGTATTTT.

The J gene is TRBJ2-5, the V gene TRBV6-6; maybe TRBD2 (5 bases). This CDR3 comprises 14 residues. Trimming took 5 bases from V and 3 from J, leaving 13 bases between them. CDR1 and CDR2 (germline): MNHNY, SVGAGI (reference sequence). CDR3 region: CASSQLGSKETQYF. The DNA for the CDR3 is TGTGCCAGCAGTCAACTAGGGTCCAAAGAGACCCAGTACTTC.

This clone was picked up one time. The CDR3 nucleotides are TGCGCCAGCAGCCAAGAAACGTCTCCCGTTTACAATGAGCAGTTCTTC. Translation: CASSQETSPVYNEQFF. The chain combines TRBV4-3 with TRBJ2-1, with no clear D. Germline CDR1 reads LGHNA; CDR2 reads YSLEER. V was cut by 0 bases and J by 4 bases, with 13 bases left in between. This CDR3 is built from 16 residues.

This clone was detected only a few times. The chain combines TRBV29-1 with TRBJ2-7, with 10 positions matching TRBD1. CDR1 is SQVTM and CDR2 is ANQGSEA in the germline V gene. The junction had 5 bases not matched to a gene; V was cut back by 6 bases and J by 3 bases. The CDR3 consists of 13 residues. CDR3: CSVIRDRGYEQYF. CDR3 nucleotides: TGCAGCGTGATCCGGGACAGGGGCTACGAGCAGTACTTC.

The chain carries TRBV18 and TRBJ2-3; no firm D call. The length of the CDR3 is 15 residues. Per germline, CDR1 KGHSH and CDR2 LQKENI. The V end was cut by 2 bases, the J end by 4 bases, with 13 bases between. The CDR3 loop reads CASSPGKPSPDTQYF. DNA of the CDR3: TGTGCCAGCTCACCAGGAAAACCTTCCCCAGATACGCAGTATTTT.

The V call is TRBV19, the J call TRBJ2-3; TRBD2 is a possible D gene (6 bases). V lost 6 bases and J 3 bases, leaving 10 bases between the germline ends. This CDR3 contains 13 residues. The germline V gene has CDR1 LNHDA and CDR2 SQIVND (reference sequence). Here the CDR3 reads CASSHRETDTQYF. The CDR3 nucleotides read TGTGCCAGTAGCCATCGGGAGACAGATACGCAGTATTTT. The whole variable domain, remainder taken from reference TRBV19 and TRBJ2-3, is DGGITQSPKYLFRKEGQNVTLSCEQNLNHDAMYWYRQDPGQGLRLIYYSQIVNDFQKGDIAEGYSVSREKKESFPLTVTSAQKNPTAFYLCASSHRETDTQYFGPGTRLTVL.

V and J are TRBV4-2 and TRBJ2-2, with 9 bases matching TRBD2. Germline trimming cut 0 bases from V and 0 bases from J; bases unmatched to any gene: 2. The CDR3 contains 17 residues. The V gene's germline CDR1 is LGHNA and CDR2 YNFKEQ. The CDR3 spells CASSQEGLAANTGELFF. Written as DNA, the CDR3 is TGTGCCAGCAGCCAAGAGGGACTAGCTGCGAACACCGGGGAGCTGTTTTTT.

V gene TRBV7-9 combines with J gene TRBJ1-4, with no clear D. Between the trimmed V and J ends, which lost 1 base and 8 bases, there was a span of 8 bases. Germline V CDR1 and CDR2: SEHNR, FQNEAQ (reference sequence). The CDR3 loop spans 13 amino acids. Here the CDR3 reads CASSLVGEEKLFF. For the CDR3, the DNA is TGTGCCAGCAGCTTAGTCGGTGAAGAAAAACTGTTTTTT.

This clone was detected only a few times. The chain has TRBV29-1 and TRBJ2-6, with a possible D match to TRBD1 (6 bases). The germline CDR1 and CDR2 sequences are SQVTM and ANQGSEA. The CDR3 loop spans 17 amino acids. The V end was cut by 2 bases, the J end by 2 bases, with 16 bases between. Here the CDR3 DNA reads TGCAGCGTTGAACGACTGGGGGCTTTTACTGGGGCCAACGTCCTGACTTTC. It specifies CSVERLGAFTGANVLTF. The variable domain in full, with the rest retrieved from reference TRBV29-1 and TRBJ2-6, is SAVISQKPSRDICQRGTSLTIQCQVDSQVTMMFWYRQQPGQSLTLIATANQGSEATYESGFVIDKFPISRPNLTFSTLTVSNMSPEDSSIYLCSVERLGAFTGANVLTFGAGSRLTVL.

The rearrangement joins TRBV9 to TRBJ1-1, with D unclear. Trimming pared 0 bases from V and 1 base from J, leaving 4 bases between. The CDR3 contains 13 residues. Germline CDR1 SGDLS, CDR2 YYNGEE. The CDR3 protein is CASSVEQNTEAFF. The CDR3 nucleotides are TGTGCCAGCAGCGTAGAACAGAACACTGAAGCTTTCTTT. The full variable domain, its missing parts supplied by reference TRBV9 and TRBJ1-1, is DSGVTQTPKHLITATGQRVTLRCSPRSGDLSVYWYQQSLDQGLQFLIQYYNGEERAKGNILERFSAQQFPDLHSELNLSSLELGDSALYFCASSVEQNTEAFFGQGTRLTVV.

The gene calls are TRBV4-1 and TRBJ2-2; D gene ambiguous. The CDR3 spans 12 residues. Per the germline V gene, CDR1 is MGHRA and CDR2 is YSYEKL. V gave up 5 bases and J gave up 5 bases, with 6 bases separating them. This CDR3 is CASSLPTGELFF. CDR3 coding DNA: TGCGCCAGCAGCTTACCAACCGGGGAGCTGTTTTTT.